This T cell receptor beta chain was sequenced for a study of cytomegalovirus exposure and HLA in healthy donors. Findings and limits, study-wide: Later analysis revealed greater clonal expansion in HLA-associated TCR beta chains than in equally common others.

On this clone: The antigen is unknown.

V lost 4 bases and J lost 7, with 10 bases in between. CDR1 is MGHDK, CDR2 SYGVNS, per germline. This CDR3 has 12 amino acids. The PCR made use of 60 Vbeta and 13 Jbeta primers. Assay: immunoSEQ multiplex PCR; the TCRdb copy retains only in-frame clones and omits some. The table shows about 200,000 clones, with 82% occurring only once. V is TRBV25-1 and J is TRBJ1-2; a weak D match, TRBD1 (6 bases). This TCR derives from a man aged 40-49 years in good health and CMV-seropositive. Material: PBMCs. The CDR3 loop reads CASSGTGCGYTF. The CDR3 nucleotides are TGTGCCAGCAGTGGTACAGGGTGTGGCTACACCTTC.